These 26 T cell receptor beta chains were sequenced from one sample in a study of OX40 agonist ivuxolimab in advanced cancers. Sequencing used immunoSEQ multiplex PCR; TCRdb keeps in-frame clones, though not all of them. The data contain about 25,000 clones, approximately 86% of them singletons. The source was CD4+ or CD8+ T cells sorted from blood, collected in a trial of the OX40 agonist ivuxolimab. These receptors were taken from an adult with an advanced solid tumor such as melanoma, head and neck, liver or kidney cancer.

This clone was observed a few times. The CDR3 bases are TGTGCCAGCAGCTTGGGCAGCTCCTACGAGCAGTACTTC. It is translated as CASSLGSSYEQYF. V and J are TRBV5-6 and TRBJ2-7; D is ambiguous. The germline CDR1 and CDR2 sequences are SGHDT and YYEEEE. Trimming removed 0 bases from V and 0 bases from J, with 4 bases in between. CDR3 length equals 13 residues.

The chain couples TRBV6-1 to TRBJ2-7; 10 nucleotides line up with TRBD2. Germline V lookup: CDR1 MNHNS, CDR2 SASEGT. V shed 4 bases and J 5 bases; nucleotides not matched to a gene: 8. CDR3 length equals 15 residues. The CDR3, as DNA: TGTGCCAGCAGTGTTAGCGGGAGGACGGCCCACGAGCAGTACTTC. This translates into CASSVSGRTAHEQYF.

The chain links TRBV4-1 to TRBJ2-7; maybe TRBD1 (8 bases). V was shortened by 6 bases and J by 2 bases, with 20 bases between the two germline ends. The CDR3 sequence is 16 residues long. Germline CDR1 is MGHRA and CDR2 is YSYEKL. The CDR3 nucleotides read TGCGCCAGCAGACAGACTAGCAGACAGGGGCCCTACGAGCAGTACTTC. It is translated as CASRQTSRQGPYEQYF.

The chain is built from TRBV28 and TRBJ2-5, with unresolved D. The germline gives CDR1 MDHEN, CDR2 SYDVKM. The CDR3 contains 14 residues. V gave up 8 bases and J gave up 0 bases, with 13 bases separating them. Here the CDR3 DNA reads TGTGCCAGCCTTACTGCCGGGTACCAAGAGACCCAGTACTTC. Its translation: CASLTAGYQETQYF.

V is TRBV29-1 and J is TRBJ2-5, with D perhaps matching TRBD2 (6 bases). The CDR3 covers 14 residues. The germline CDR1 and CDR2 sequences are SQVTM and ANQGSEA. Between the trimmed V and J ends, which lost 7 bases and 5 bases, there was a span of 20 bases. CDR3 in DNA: TGCAGCGCCAGACCTAGCGCTGGTGGGGAGACCCAGTACTTC. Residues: CSARPSAGGETQYF.

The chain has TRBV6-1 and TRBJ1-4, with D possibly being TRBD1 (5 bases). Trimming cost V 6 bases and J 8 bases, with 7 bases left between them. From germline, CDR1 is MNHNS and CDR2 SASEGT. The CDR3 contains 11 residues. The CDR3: CASRRQEKLFF. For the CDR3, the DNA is TGTGCCAGCAGGAGACAGGAAAAACTGTTTTTT.

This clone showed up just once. CDR3 DNA sequence: TGCGCCAGCAGCTTGGCGGACAGGGTGGACACCGGGGAGCTGTTTTTT. Translating it yields CASSLADRVDTGELFF. The gene calls are TRBV5-1 and TRBJ2-2, with 8 bases identical to TRBD1. The germline CDR1 and CDR2 sequences are SGHRS and YFSETQ. The CDR3 length is 16 residues. The trim removed 0 bases at V and 3 bases at J, leaving 4 bases unmatched.

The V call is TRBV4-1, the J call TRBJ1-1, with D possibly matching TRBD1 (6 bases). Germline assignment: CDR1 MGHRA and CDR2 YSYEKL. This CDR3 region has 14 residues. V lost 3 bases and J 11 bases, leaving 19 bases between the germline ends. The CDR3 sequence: CASSHTTQGQGAFF. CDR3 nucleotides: TGCGCCAGCAGCCATACAACCCAGGGGCAGGGTGCTTTCTTT.

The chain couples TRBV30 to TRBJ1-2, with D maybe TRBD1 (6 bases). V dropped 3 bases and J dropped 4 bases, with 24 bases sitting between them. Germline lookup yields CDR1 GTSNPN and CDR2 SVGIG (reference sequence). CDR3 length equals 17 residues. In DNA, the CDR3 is TGTGCCTGGAGCCCCCCCCGAGTACAGGGAGGTAGCTATGGCTACACCTTC. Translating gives CAWSPPRVQGGSYGYTF.

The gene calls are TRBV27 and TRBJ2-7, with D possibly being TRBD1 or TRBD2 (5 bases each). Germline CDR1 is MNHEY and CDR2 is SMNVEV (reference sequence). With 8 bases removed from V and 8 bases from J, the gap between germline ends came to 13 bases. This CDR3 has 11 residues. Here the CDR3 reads CASYRGAKQYF. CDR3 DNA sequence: TGTGCCAGCTACCGAGGGGCCAAGCAGTACTTC.

The CDR3 loop is CATSRGGAVEQYF. The CDR3 DNA reads TGTGCCACCAGCAGAGGGGGGGCTGTCGAGCAGTACTTC. V gene TRBV15 combines with J gene TRBJ2-7; D possibly matches TRBD1 or TRBD2 (6 bases each). The CDR3 is 13 residues long. The germline V gene has CDR1 LNHNV and CDR2 YYDKDF (reference sequence). The V end was cut by 1 base, the J end by 6 bases, with 10 bases between.

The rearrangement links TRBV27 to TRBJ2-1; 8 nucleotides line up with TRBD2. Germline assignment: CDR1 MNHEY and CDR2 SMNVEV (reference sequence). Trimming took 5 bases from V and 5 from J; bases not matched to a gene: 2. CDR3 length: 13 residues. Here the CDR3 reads CASSGTSNNEQFF. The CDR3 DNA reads TGTGCCAGCAGTGGGACTAGTAACAATGAGCAGTTCTTC.

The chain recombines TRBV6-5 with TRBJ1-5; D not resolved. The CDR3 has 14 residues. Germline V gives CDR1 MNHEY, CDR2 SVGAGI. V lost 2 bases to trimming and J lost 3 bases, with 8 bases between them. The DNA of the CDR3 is TGTGCCAGCAGTTACGGGCCAAACAATCAGCCCCAGCATTTT. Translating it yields CASSYGPNNQPQHF.

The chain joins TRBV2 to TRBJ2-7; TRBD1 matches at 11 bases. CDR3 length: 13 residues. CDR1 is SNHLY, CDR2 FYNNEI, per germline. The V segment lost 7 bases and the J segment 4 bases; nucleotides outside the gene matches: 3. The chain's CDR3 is CASTGQGAYEQYF. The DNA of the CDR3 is TGTGCCAGCACCGGACAGGGGGCTTACGAGCAGTACTTC.

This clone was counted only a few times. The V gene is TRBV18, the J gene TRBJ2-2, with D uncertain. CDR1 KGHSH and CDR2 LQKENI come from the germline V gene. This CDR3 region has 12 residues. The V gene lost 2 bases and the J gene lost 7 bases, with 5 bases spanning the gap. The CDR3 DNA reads TGTGCCAGCTCACCAATGGTCGGGGAGCTGTTTTTT. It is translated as CASSPMVGELFF. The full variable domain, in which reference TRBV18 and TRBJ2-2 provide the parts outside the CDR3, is NAGVMQNPRHLVRRRGQEARLRCSPMKGHSHVYWYRQLPEEGLKFMVYLQKENIIDESGMPKERFSAEFPKEGPSILRIQQVVRGDSAAYFCASSPMVGELFFGEGSRLTVL.

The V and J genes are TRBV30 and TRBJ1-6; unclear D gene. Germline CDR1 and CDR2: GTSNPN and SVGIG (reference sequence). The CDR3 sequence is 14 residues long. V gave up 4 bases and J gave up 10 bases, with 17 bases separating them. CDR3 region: CAWTAPSGNSPLHF. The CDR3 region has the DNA TGTGCCTGGACCGCGCCGTCGGGAAACTCACCCCTCCACTTT.

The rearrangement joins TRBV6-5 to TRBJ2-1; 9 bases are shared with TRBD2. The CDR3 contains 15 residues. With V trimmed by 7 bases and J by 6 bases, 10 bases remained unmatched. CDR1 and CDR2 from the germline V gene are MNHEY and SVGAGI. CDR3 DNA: TGTGCCAGCACCTACACTTTAGCGGGAGCCAATGAGCAGTTCTTC. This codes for CASTYTLAGANEQFF.

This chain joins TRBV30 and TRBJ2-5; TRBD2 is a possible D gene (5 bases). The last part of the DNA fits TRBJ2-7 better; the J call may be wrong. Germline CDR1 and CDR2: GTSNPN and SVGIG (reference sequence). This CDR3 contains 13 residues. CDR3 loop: CAWSVSDWDEQYF. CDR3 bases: TGTGCCTGGAGTGTCTCGGACTGGGACGAGCAGTACTTC.

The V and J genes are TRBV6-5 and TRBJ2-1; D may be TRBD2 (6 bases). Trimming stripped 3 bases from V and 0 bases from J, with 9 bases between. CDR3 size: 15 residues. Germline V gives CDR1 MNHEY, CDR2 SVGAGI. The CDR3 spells CASSYSGSSYNEQFF. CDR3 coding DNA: TGTGCCAGCAGTTATAGCGGAAGCTCCTACAATGAGCAGTTCTTC.

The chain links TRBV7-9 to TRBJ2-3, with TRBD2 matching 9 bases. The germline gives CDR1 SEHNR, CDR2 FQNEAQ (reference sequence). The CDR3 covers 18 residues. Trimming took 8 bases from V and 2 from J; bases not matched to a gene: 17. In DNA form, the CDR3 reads TGTGCCAGCGGAAATATACCGGGGGCTAGCGGGGACACAGATACGCAGTATTTT. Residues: CASGNIPGASGDTDTQYF.

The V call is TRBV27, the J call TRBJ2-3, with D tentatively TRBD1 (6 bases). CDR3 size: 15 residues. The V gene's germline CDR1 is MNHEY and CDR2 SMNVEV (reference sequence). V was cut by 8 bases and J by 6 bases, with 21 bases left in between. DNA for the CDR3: TGTGCCAGCGCCTCAATACTAGTGGGGGCGGATACGCAGTATTTT. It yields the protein CASASILVGADTQYF.

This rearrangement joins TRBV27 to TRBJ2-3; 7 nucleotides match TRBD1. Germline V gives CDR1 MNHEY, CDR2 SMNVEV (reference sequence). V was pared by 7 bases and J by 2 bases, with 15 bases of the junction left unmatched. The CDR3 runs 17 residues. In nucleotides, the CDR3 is TGTGCCAGCACTCTCACGTTCCCGGGACAGCCCACAGATACGCAGTATTTT. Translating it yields CASTLTFPGQPTDTQYF.

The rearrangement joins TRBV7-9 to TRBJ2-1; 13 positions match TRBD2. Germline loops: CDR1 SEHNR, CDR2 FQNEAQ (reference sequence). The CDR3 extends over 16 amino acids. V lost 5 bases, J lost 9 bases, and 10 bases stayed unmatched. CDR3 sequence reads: CASSDQGLAGTVEQFF. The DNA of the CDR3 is TGTGCCAGCAGCGACCAGGGACTAGCGGGAACGGTTGAGCAGTTCTTC.

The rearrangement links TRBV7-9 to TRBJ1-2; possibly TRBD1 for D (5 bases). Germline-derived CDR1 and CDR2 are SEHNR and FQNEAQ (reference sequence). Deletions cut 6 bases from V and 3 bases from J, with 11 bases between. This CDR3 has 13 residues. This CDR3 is CASRPGGDYGYTF. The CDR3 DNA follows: TGTGCCAGCAGGCCTGGAGGGGACTATGGCTACACCTTC.

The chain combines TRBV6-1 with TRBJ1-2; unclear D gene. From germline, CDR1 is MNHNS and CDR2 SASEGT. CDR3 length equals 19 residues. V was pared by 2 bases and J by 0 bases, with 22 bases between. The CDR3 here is CASSEPRQLQEVSNYGYTF. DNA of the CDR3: TGTGCCAGCAGTGAACCCCGTCAGCTCCAAGAGGTCTCTAACTATGGCTACACCTTC.

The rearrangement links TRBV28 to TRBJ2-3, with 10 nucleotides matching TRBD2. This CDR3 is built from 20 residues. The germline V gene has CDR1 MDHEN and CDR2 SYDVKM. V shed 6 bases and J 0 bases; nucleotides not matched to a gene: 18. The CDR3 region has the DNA TGTGCCAGCAGCACAACCTCCGTGAGGAGCGGGAGGGCTAGCACAGATACGCAGTATTTT. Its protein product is CASSTTSVRSGRASTDTQYF.